This TCR beta chain emerged from a study of shared clonotypes between healthy human individuals. Study context: Two women and a few men aged 18 to 49 made up the donors. Donors had three CD4 naive, three CD4 memory, two CD8 naive and one CD8 memory plate apiece. Study findings and constraints: Represented diversity, genetic and exposure-history alike, was limited by few donors.

Only one count was recorded for this clone. The antigen remains unidentified. CDR1 and CDR2 from the germline V gene are MNHNS and SASEGT. After removal of 10 bases from V and 1 base from J, the junction contained 6 bases not matched to a gene. This CDR3 region has 14 residues. Execution of the assay was at deep level. Generated by immunoSEQ multiplex PCR, the TCRdb table keeps only in-frame clones and is missing some. The table has approximately 330,000 clones, roughly 80% seen once. The TCR was taken from a man in his thirties or forties in good health. The gene calls are TRBV6-1 and TRBJ2-7, with 11 bases lining up with TRBD1. Sequencing input: memory CD4+ T cells sorted from blood. Documented subset: CD45RA-negative fraction. DNA for the CDR3: TGTGCCACCCAAGGACAGGGGGCTTCCTACGAGCAGTACTTC. Translating it yields CATQGQGASYEQYF.